This T cell receptor (beta chain) appears in the sequencing data of a study of cytomegalovirus exposure and HLA in healthy donors. General study findings and limits: In a later analysis, across HLA loci, associated TCR counts were highest for DRB1, lowest for HLA-C. It has been reported that TCR beta sequences accurately predicted the HLA-A and HLA-B alleles of most subjects. A further, later analysis showed that HLA-associated TCR beta chains (compared with equally common others) were more clonally expanded.

CDR1 and CDR2 from the germline V gene are SGHRS and YFSETQ. This CDR3 contains 13 residues. The V end was cut by 3 bases, the J end by 2 bases, with 6 bases between. Use of 60 Vbeta and 13 Jbeta primers characterized the PCR. Assay: immunoSEQ multiplex PCR; the TCRdb copy retains only in-frame clones and omits some. The repertoire includes fewer than 150,000 clones, around 80% of them detected once, and approximately 0.22% sits in the top ten. There are a few counts of this clone. Its matching antigen is unknown. The receptor was derived from a man aged 50-60 years in good health and CMV-seronegative. Sequencing was carried out using PBMCs. The chain joins TRBV5-1 to TRBJ1-5; D unresolved. CDR3 amino acids: CASSWEGNQPQHF. The DNA for the CDR3 is TGCGCCAGCAGCTGGGAGGGCAATCAGCCCCAGCATTTT.